This T cell receptor (beta chain) was recovered during a study of beta chain features in type 1 diabetes. Germline CDR1 is SEHNR and CDR2 is FQNEAQ (reference sequence). There are 13 residues in the CDR3. V was cut by 5 bases and J by 5 bases, with 12 bases left in between. Sorting that relied on CD45RO/CCR7/CD25/CD127/CD95/CD27 yielded CD4+ naive, central memory, regulatory and stem cell-like memory cells. cDNA synthesis used the whole RNA isolate, giving expressed TCRB sequences. This table comes from immunoSEQ multiplex PCR, and its TCRdb copy is limited to in-frame clones, with some not included. The sample has a few hundred thousand clones, approximately 30% seen once.

This clonotype was sampled from a man aged 18-30 years in good health. The V gene is TRBV7-9, the J gene TRBJ2-5; no reliable D call. Sequenced material: naive CD4+ T cells from blood. CDR3 in amino acids: CASSARTRETQYF. The DNA of the CDR3 is TGTGCCAGCAGCGCCAGGACCCGTGAGACCCAGTACTTC.